A selection of T cell receptor beta chains follows, all from one sample in a study of graft-versus-host responses after intestinal transplantation. Data came from immunoSEQ multiplex PCR; TCRdb stores just in-frame clones and leaves some out. In the table there are some 90,000 clones, roughly 92% of which are singletons. Their antigen targets remain unknown. Here the sequenced sample was unstimulated CD8+ T cells sorted from spleen or lymph node cells, taken before transplant. These receptor sequences come from a human donor who was the organ donor for an intestinal transplant. Both conserved end residues are trimmed from each CDR3. D genes are given only for firm matches. The listing skips clone size in some rows; elsewhere it reads once, few, many or a size class.

TRBJ1-1 | TRBD1 | TRBV5-1 | . | ASNADGTGAF
. | TRBD2 | TRBV7-6 | . | ASSPAGGAYEQY
TRBJ1-1 | . | TRBV7-9 | few | ASSLGQGNTEAF
TRBJ2-7 | . | TRBV6-1 | . | ASSEARDEQY
TRBJ1-1 | TRBD1 | TRBV19 | . | ASSILTGSNTEAF
TRBJ2-5 | . | TRBV6-5 | . | ASSSPPGSQY
TRBJ1-1 | . | TRBV2 | . | ASSEGQGSTEAF
TRBJ2-3 | TRBD2 | TRBV6-1 | . | ASSGGIAGGGDTQY
TRBJ1-2 | . | TRBV19 | . | ASSNRQARRLYGYT
TRBJ2-1 | . | TRBV27 | once | ASSLYSSYNEQF
TRBJ2-5 | TRBD1 | TRBV7-3 | . | ASSPGTGWGETQY
TRBJ1-1 | . | TRBV19 | . | ASSIRPQTENTEAF
TRBJ2-3 | . | TRBV27 | . | ASSGGITDTQY
TRBJ2-3 | . | TRBV4-1 | . | ASSQDPQGPDTQY
TRBJ2-7 | . | TRBV5-6 | . | ASSPRDNSDEQY
TRBJ2-3 | . | TRBV5-4 | . | ASSFGVRGTDTQY
TRBJ1-2 | . | TRBV9 | once | ASSEGVYGYT
TRBJ2-7 | . | TRBV9 | . | ASSPGAYEQY
TRBJ2-1 | . | TRBV9 | few | ASSVYGYNEQF
TRBJ1-1 | . | TRBV9 | . | ASSGGQNTEAF
TRBJ2-2 | TRBD1 | TRBV19 | . | ATSQDRGLTGELF
TRBJ2-1 | . | TRBV7-2 | . | ASSLALGESYNEQF
TRBJ1-6 | . | TRBV19 | . | ASSSGADLNSPLH
TRBJ2-3 | . | TRBV4-2 | . | ASSQTTWVGSDGDTQY
TRBJ2-1 | TRBD2 | TRBV29-1 | . | SGGGRGGINEQF
TRBJ2-7 | TRBD2 | TRBV4-1 | . | ASSHPRAGGTYEQY
TRBJ1-6 | . | TRBV11-2 | few | ASSLAGNSYNSPLH
TRBJ2-7 | . | TRBV4-1 | . | ASSQVQGPSYEQY
TRBJ1-4 | TRBD1 | TRBV6-5 | . | ASSHWTGNNEKLF
TRBJ2-7 | . | TRBV6-8 | . | ARTAGGLYSYEQY
TRBJ2-1 | . | TRBV6-5 | once | ASSYSLGINEQF
TRBJ2-3 | . | TRBV4-3 | . | ASSQDSANLQLGAHTQY
TRBJ2-5 | TRBD1 | TRBV12-5 | . | ASGLGRTGMAETQY
TRBJ2-3 | TRBD2 | TRBV4-1 | once | ASSQKAGGRVGDTQY
TRBJ2-7 | TRBD2 | TRBV27 | . | ASSFPYSGEQY
TRBJ2-1 | TRBD2 | TRBV5-1 | . | ASSLARASGASHYNEQF
TRBJ1-3 | . | TRBV9 | . | ASSVGGGGASGNTIY
TRBJ1-1 | . | TRBV10-1 | . | ASSRGAWVNTEAF
TRBJ2-1 | TRBD2 | TRBV6-1 | once | ASSGKGLAGGPRNEQF
TRBJ1-2 | TRBD1 | TRBV5-1 | . | ASSGPGGGNYGYT
TRBJ1-2 | TRBD1 | TRBV6-5 | . | ASSYGTGPDYGYT
TRBJ1-1 | . | TRBV19 | . | AIIELGEAF
TRBJ1-6 | TRBD1 | TRBV19 | . | ASGWDSLNSPLH
TRBJ1-1 | . | TRBV27 | . | ASSLGMRLGSTEAF
TRBJ1-5 | TRBD1 | TRBV7-9 | . | ASSGTGGVNQPQH
TRBJ2-2 | TRBD2 | TRBV9 | . | ASSVSGGNTGELF
TRBJ2-3 | TRBD2 | TRBV9 | . | ASSGGPGGGTDTQY
TRBJ2-7 | . | TRBV9 | . | ASSPTGTSYEQY
TRBJ2-1 | . | TRBV6-5 | . | ASSHGSNEQF
TRBJ2-3 | . | TRBV19 | . | ASSAQGTDTQY
TRBJ2-7 | . | TRBV27 | . | ASRQGRQQY
TRBJ1-2 | TRBD1 | TRBV27 | once | ASSYARTGEGGYT